These 18 T cell receptor beta chains were sequenced from one sample in a study of cytomegalovirus exposure and HLA in healthy donors (dated by TCRdb to 2015 to 2018). Libraries came from the immunoSEQ multiplex PCR assay. For the multiplex PCR, a mixture combining 60 forward primers for TCR Vbeta segments and 13 reverse primers for TCR Jbeta segments was used. TCRdb provides this immuneACCESS table in a form limited to in-frame rearrangements. Some clones are lacking; in checked studies, under half of them reflect an unresolved V gene, and why the rest are absent is not known. This sample is represented by about 77,000 clones; approximately 78% of them were singletons. The ten largest clones capture around 3.7% of the sample. Material for sequencing was PBMCs. The receptors derive from a man aged 35-49 years in good health and CMV-seronegative.

The chain uses TRBV7-9 and TRBJ1-1; D gene unclear. The V gene's germline CDR1 is SEHNR and CDR2 FQNEAQ (reference sequence). The CDR3 runs to 17 residues. The germline V and J ends were trimmed by 1 base and 1 base, with 16 bases remaining between them. CDR3 DNA sequence: TGTGCCAGCAGCTTAGGTGAGGGAGGGCCGAAGAACACTGAAGCTTTCTTT. It encodes CASSLGEGGPKNTEAFF.

The chain recombines TRBV11-2 with TRBJ2-2, with a tentative D call TRBD1 (6 bases). The V and J ends lost 5 bases and 4 bases respectively, with 8 bases between them. Germline lookup yields CDR1 SGHAT and CDR2 FQNNGV. This CDR3 spans 13 amino acids. In nucleotides, the CDR3 is TGTGCCAGCAGCCGGGACATCACCGGGGAGCTGTTTTTT. Its translation is CASSRDITGELFF.

The gene calls are TRBV5-1 and TRBJ2-7; D is perhaps TRBD2 (6 bases). The CDR3 extends over 17 amino acids. The germline CDR1 and CDR2 sequences are SGHRS and YFSETQ. Trimming pared 7 bases from V and 0 bases from J, leaving 23 bases between. CDR3 region: CASRVSFQGLSSYEQYF. CDR3 in DNA: TGCGCCAGCCGCGTCTCTTTCCAGGGACTTAGCTCCTACGAGCAGTACTTC.

J is TRBJ1-2 and V is TRBV30; 7 nucleotides match TRBD1. CDR1 is GTSNPN, CDR2 SVGIG, per germline (reference sequence). The CDR3 spans 16 residues. With 2 bases clipped from V and 4 bases from J, the junction kept 13 bases outside the gene matches. The CDR3: CAWSRRQGGSPYGYTF. DNA for the CDR3: TGTGCCTGGAGTCGACGACAGGGAGGCTCTCCCTATGGCTACACCTTC.

The chain uses TRBV30 and TRBJ2-3; 8 bases match TRBD1. The CDR3 runs 13 residues. Germline lookup yields CDR1 GTSNPN and CDR2 SVGIG (reference sequence). V was pared by 0 bases and J by 14 bases, with 10 bases of the junction left unmatched. CDR3: CAWSVSLQGDRYF. For the CDR3, the DNA is TGTGCCTGGAGTGTAAGCCTACAGGGGGACAGGTATTTT.

In this sample, this clone turned up a few times. The rearrangement uses TRBV5-6 and TRBJ1-1; TRBD1 aligns across 7 bases. After removal of 0 bases from V and 4 bases from J, the junction contained 12 bases not matched to a gene. CDR1 SGHDT and CDR2 YYEEEE come from the germline V gene. The CDR3 has 17 amino acids. CDR3 protein: CASSLANRGDRATEAFF. The DNA for the CDR3 is TGTGCCAGCAGCTTGGCCAATCGGGGCGACAGGGCCACTGAAGCTTTCTTT.

The V and J genes are TRBV6-5 and TRBJ2-3, with 7 bases identical to TRBD1. V shed 4 bases and J 0 bases; nucleotides not matched to a gene: 4. Germline CDR1 reads MNHEY; CDR2 reads SVGAGI. The CDR3 spans 15 residues. The CDR3 DNA sequence: TGTGCCAGCAGTTCCGGGACAGCGAGCACAGATACGCAGTATTTT. Translated, it gives CASSSGTASTDTQYF.

This rearrangement joins TRBV7-8 to TRBJ2-7, with TRBD1 matching over 7 bases. The junction had 19 bases not matched to a gene; V was cut back by 7 bases and J by 4 bases. This CDR3 spans 17 amino acids. Looked up from germline, CDR1 is SGHVS and CDR2 is FQNEAQ. CDR3 protein: CASTLEVGAGGKYEQYF. The DNA of the CDR3 is TGTGCCAGCACCCTAGAAGTGGGGGCAGGGGGAAAATACGAGCAGTACTTC.

The J gene is TRBJ1-2, the V gene TRBV12-5, with 7 positions matching TRBD1. This CDR3 spans 13 amino acids. With V trimmed by 3 bases and J by 2 bases, 0 bases remained unmatched. Germline V gives CDR1 LGHNT, CDR2 FRNRAP. Here the CDR3 DNA reads TGTGCTAGTGGTTTACAGGGGAACTATGGCTACACCTTC. Its translation is CASGLQGNYGYTF.

This clone was seen more than once but under ten times. The J gene is TRBJ1-2, the V gene TRBV14; the D gene is possibly TRBD1 (5 bases). The CDR3 runs 13 residues. The V end was cut by 4 bases, the J end by 5 bases, with 11 bases between. The germline CDR1 and CDR2 sequences are SGHDN and FVKESK. CDR3 bases: TGTGCCAGCAGCCCACAGGCAGGGTATGGCTACACCTTC. It translates to CASSPQAGYGYTF. The full variable domain, its missing parts supplied by reference TRBV14 and TRBJ1-2, is EAGVTQFPSHSVIEKGQTVTLRCDPISGHDNLYWYRRVMGKEIKFLLHFVKESKQDESGMPNNRFLAERTGGTYSTLKVQPAELEDSGVYFCASSPQAGYGYTFGSGTRLTVV.

This rearrangement joins TRBV5-6 to TRBJ1-1; D gene uncertain. Trimming took off 0 bases at V and 7 bases at J, with 13 bases between the two ends. Germline V CDR1 and CDR2: SGHDT, YYEEEE. The length of the CDR3 is 14 residues. The CDR3 DNA is TGTGCCAGCAGCTTGGGGAGGCCCACTGTTGAAGCTTTCTTT. Translation: CASSLGRPTVEAFF. Using reference TRBV5-6 and TRBJ1-1 for the parts outside the CDR3, the full variable domain is DAGVTQSPTHLIKTRGQQVTLRCSPKSGHDTVSWYQQALGQGPQFIFQYYEEEERQRGNFPDRFSGHQFPNYSSELNVNALLLGDSALYLCASSLGRPTVEAFFGQGTRLTVV.

The chain uses TRBV4-1 and TRBJ1-6; D is uncertain. V lost 4 bases, J lost 0 bases, and 13 bases lay in between. Per the germline V gene, CDR1 is MGHRA and CDR2 is YSYEKL. This CDR3 has 17 residues. Written as DNA, the CDR3 is TGCGCCAGCAGCCTTCAACCATTGAGCTCCTATAATTCACCCCTCCACTTT. Protein sequence: CASSLQPLSSYNSPLHF.

The chain carries TRBV27 and TRBJ1-2, with 7 bases identical to TRBD1. The CDR3 is 15 amino acids. Germline-derived CDR1 and CDR2 are MNHEY and SMNVEV (reference sequence). Unmatched junction bases numbered 12, after V lost 6 bases and J lost 5 bases. Here the CDR3 DNA reads TGTGCCAGCAGCCCAAATTCGGGACAGCCTTATGGCTACACCTTC. Protein product: CASSPNSGQPYGYTF.

This clone was counted a few times. The chain combines TRBV7-9 with TRBJ1-1; tentatively, D is TRBD1 (5 bases). Trimming pared 1 base from V and 3 bases from J, leaving 15 bases between. The CDR3 is 16 residues long. The germline V gene has CDR1 SEHNR and CDR2 FQNEAQ (reference sequence). The CDR3 DNA reads TGTGCCAGCAGCTTAGGAGGCAGGGAATATCACACTGAAGCTTTCTTT. It is translated as CASSLGGREYHTEAFF. The variable domain in full, with the rest retrieved from reference TRBV7-9 and TRBJ1-1, is DTGVSQNPRHKITKRGQNVTFRCDPISEHNRLYWYRQTLGQGPEFLTYFQNEAQLEKSRLLSDRFSAERPKGSFSTLEIQRTEQGDSAMYLCASSLGGREYHTEAFFGQGTRLTVV.

This clone has just a few counts. This chain links TRBV5-4 with TRBJ1-4; 10 bases fit TRBD1. V lost 5 bases and J lost 5; bases outside the gene matches: 9. There are 16 residues in the CDR3. In germline, CDR1 is SGHNT, CDR2 YYREEE (reference sequence). In nucleotides, the CDR3 is TGTGCCAGCAGTTTTCCTCCGGGACAGGGGAATGAAAAACTGTTTTTT. It translates to CASSFPPGQGNEKLFF.

This clone came up once. The chain uses TRBV7-6 and TRBJ2-3, with no clear D. The CDR3 has 15 amino acids. V was cut by 3 bases and J by 8 bases, with 18 bases left in between. Germline V gene sequence: CDR1 SGHVS, CDR2 FNYEAQ. The CDR3 here is CASSLNTQPSGTQYF. The CDR3 nucleotides are TGTGCCAGCAGCTTGAACACCCAGCCTTCGGGTACGCAGTATTTT.

This sequence joins TRBV7-8 and TRBJ1-5; D is unclear. Deletions cut 3 bases from V and 4 bases from J, with 10 bases between. This CDR3 is 14 amino acids long. Looked up from germline, CDR1 is SGHVS and CDR2 is FQNEAQ. Here the CDR3 DNA reads TGTGCCAGCAGCTTTGCCCTCCGGAATCAGCCCCAGCATTTT. Its translation: CASSFALRNQPQHF.

This clone appeared once. The CDR3 DNA is TGTGCCACCAGCAGAGATCGGGGGGCCGGGGAGCTGTTTTTT. Amino acids: CATSRDRGAGELFF. The V and J genes are TRBV15 and TRBJ2-2, with TRBD2 identical over 7 bases. J was trimmed by 6 bases and V by 0 bases; bases with no gene match: 1. The CDR3 length is 14 residues. Germline V lookup: CDR1 LNHNV, CDR2 YYDKDF (reference sequence).